A selection of T cell receptor beta chains follows, all from one sample in a study of monozygotic twins with inflammatory bowel disease. Using the 5' RACE reads, TCRdb records one entry per CDR3 protein without DNA. The sample has under 200,000 distinct CDR3 sequences; the top ten hold 2.8%. The sequenced sample was blood. All receptors come from a human donor with ulcerative colitis or Crohn's disease, or a healthy co-twin of an affected twin (not recorded which). The CDR3 runs from the conserved cysteine through the conserved F or W. Each record gives: CDR3 length, J gene, V gene, CDR3 protein.

15 TRBJ2-1 TRBV9 CASSLTSASYNEQFF
17 TRBJ1-2 TRBV5-6 CASTYFGHRYDVGGYTF
12 TRBJ2-1 TRBV5-1 CASSLYPGEQFF
16 TRBJ2-3 TRBV5-5 CASSPGQGVRTDTQYF
12 TRBJ2-1 TRBV29-1 CSVVGHYNEQFF
14 TRBJ1-1 TRBV11-3 CASSLNRGNTEAFF
13 TRBJ2-5 TRBV20-1 CSASGSRYETQYF
16 TRBJ2-2 TRBV7-9 CASSPIEGTNTGELFF
11 TRBJ1-2 TRBV30 CAWSVSYGYTF
16 TRBJ2-7 TRBV23-1 CASSQSLARCTYEQFF
13 TRBJ2-3 TRBV20-1 CSARTSRGYTQYF
13 TRBJ2-1 TRBV30 CAWRDSSYNEQFF
12 TRBJ1-1 TRBV12-3/TRBV12-4 CASSFKRTEAFF
18 TRBJ2-1 TRBV5-4 CASSLGLAGVGSYNEQFF
16 TRBJ2-7 TRBV28 CASSLLIGIGSYEQYF
15 TRBJ2-1 TRBV7-9 CASSPGRGFRNEQFF
15 TRBJ2-3 TRBV4-3 CASSQDFSGPGTQYF
15 TRBJ1-5 TRBV7-9 CASSLEGLSNHPQHF
18 TRBJ2-5 TRBV25-1 CASSDEGWTGTEKETQYF
14 TRBJ2-7 TRBV28 CASTTSGGSYEQYF
14 TRBJ2-5 TRBV5-1 CASSLSFGEETQYF
18 TRBJ2-1 TRBV9 CASSVVSSGRVTYNEQFF
14 TRBJ2-3 TRBV28 CASSPRSGTDTQYF